This T cell receptor (beta chain) emerged from a study of blood T cell repertoires in COVID-19. With 5 bases removed from V and 3 bases from J, the gap between germline ends came to 18 bases. Germline-derived CDR1 and CDR2 are SGHTS and YDEGEE. The CDR3 totals 15 residues. Using immunoSEQ multiplex PCR, the repertoire was profiled, and TCRdb retains in-frame clones only, with some absent. The repertoire consists of about 400,000 clones, with 70% to 90% occurring once and the leading ten covering 1.4%. The source material was peripheral blood. This rearrangement joins TRBV5-8 to TRBJ2-7; weak D call: TRBD2 (6 bases). The origin of this receptor is a woman aged 25-40 years with active or convalescent COVID-19. Here the CDR3 DNA reads TGTGCCAGCAGGTCCGGGACTCCCTTCGTCTACGAGCAGTACTTC. Translation: CASRSGTPFVYEQYF.